The 10 T cell receptor beta chains below were found in one sample sequenced in a study of beta chain features in type 1 diabetes. Since all of the isolated RNA was reverse transcribed, expressed TCRB transcripts were what got sequenced. TCRdb's table, derived via immunoSEQ multiplex PCR, lists solely in-frame clones and lacks some. The data hold 150,000 or so clones, with approximately 8.4% observed a single time. Sequencing input: central memory CD4+ T cells from blood. The receptor set was obtained from a woman aged 18-29 years in good health.

This clone was detected a few times. This chain connects TRBV30 to TRBJ2-3, with D perhaps TRBD2 (6 bases). CDR1 and CDR2 from the germline V gene are GTSNPN and SVGIG (reference sequence). This CDR3 is 13 amino acids long. Trimming removed 0 bases at V and 6 bases at J, with 10 bases between. The CDR3 reads CAWSVGGRDTQYF. In DNA form, the CDR3 reads TGTGCCTGGAGTGTAGGAGGGAGGGATACGCAGTATTTT.

This clone occurred a few times. The V and J genes are TRBV12-5 and TRBJ2-2; TRBD1 is a possible D gene (6 bases). Germline CDR1 reads LGHNT; CDR2 reads FRNRAP. Trimming stripped 10 bases from V and 5 bases from J, with 14 bases between. The CDR3 consists of 13 residues. CDR3 region: CAIPGHLTGELFF. In DNA form, the CDR3 reads TGTGCTATTCCGGGACACTTGACCGGGGAGCTGTTTTTT.

The sample holds a few counts of this clone. This sequence joins TRBV5-6 and TRBJ1-2; the D is unclear. Germline V CDR1 and CDR2: SGHDT, YYEEEE. This CDR3 region has 12 residues. V shed 4 bases and J shed 8 bases, with 12 bases lying between them. The chain's CDR3 is CASSRSGVGYTF. DNA for the CDR3: TGTGCCAGCAGCCGAAGCGGGGTCGGCTACACCTTC.

J is TRBJ1-1 and V is TRBV4-2; D ambiguous. Trimming took off 1 base at V and 0 bases at J, with 12 bases between the two ends. CDR1 is LGHNA and CDR2 is YNFKEQ in the germline V gene. The CDR3 totals 16 residues. The CDR3 DNA is TGTGCCAGCAGCCAAGCCCCTGCGGGCATGAACACTGAAGCTTTCTTT. As protein: CASSQAPAGMNTEAFF.

This clone was seen more than once but under ten times. This sample also contains other DNA sequences that code for the same CDR3. The genes are TRBV5-1 and TRBJ1-2; perhaps TRBD1 as D (5 bases). There are 14 residues in the CDR3. The V and J ends lost 3 bases and 5 bases respectively, with 14 bases between them. Germline CDR1 reads SGHRS; CDR2 reads YFSETQ. CDR3 sequence: CASSSGGATYGYTF. The CDR3 region has the DNA TGCGCCAGCAGCTCGGGAGGGGCGACTTATGGCTACACCTTC.

The chain recombines TRBV4-1 with TRBJ2-7, with 11 bases aligning to TRBD1. Trimming cost V 4 bases and J 2 bases; bases outside gene matches: 4. Germline CDR1 reads MGHRA; CDR2 reads YSYEKL. The length of the CDR3 is 15 residues. For the CDR3, the DNA is TGCGCCAGCAGCCGGGGGACAGGGGGACCCTACGAGCAGTACTTC. Protein: CASSRGTGGPYEQYF.

J is TRBJ1-2 and V is TRBV30; 7 positions match TRBD1. V was clipped by 7 bases and J by 6 bases; unmatched bases: 2. The germline V gene encodes CDR1 GTSNPN and CDR2 SVGIG (reference sequence). The CDR3 contains 10 residues. CDR3 coding DNA: TGTGCCTCAGGACAGGATGGCTACACCTTC. Residues: CASGQDGYTF.

This clone was seen a handful of times. This chain uses TRBV5-1 with TRBJ2-7; 9 nucleotides line up with TRBD2. Germline-derived CDR1 and CDR2 are SGHRS and YFSETQ. With 4 bases clipped from V and 2 bases from J, the junction kept 7 bases outside the gene matches. The CDR3 covers 15 residues. The CDR3 reads CASSPVVAGAYEQYF. CDR3 bases: TGCGCCAGCAGCCCCGTGGTAGCGGGGGCCTACGAGCAGTACTTC.

The chain combines TRBV11-3 with TRBJ2-1, with D uncertain. The CDR3 loop spans 12 amino acids. Trimming removed 8 bases at V and 1 base at J, with 6 bases between. Germline lookup yields CDR1 SGHNT and CDR2 YENEEA. CDR3 region: CASSGSYNEQFF. CDR3 nucleotide sequence: TGTGCCAGCTCCGGGTCCTACAATGAGCAGTTCTTC.

The J gene is TRBJ2-5, the V gene TRBV5-1, with a weak D call TRBD1 (5 bases). CDR3 length equals 16 residues. Germline V gene sequence: CDR1 SGHRS, CDR2 YFSETQ. Between the trimmed V and J ends, which lost 7 bases and 4 bases, there was a span of 23 bases. CDR3 bases: TGCGCCAGCGCCGAAATGGGGCAGGGTTTTGGAGAGACCCAGTACTTC. This codes for CASAEMGQGFGETQYF.